These 4 T cell receptor beta chains came from one sample sequenced in a study of T cells in Graves' hyperthyroidism and ophthalmopathy (dated by TCRdb to 2018 to 2020). Preparation of the library involved multiplex PCR. Sequenced on an Illumina HiSeq 2000. The TCR beta CDR3 regions were amplified from the RNA transcripts. For the first round of RT-PCR on the TCR CDR3, the HTBI primer set was used together with the Qiagen OneStep RT-PCR kit. In TCRdb, the public reads were trimmed at Q25 with fastp and aligned with MiXCR, with productive beta chains retained. Rows are combined by CDR3 protein, so each entry shows the most common genes and DNA. Within this sample are around 360,000 distinct CDR3 sequences, with 13% to 15% of them counted one time only. The ten largest clones take up approximately 20% of the sample. Sequenced input: blood. All receptors come from a woman aged 60-75 years with Graves' ophthalmopathy.

This clonotype was counted ten times or more. The chain links TRBV20-1 to TRBJ2-7; D might be TRBD1 (6 bases). Germline V gene data show CDR1 as DFQATT and CDR2 as SNEGSKA (reference sequence). V was clipped by 3 bases and J by 6 bases, with 21 bases between them. The CDR3 totals 15 residues. The CDR3 DNA follows: TGCAGTGCTAGTAACACAGGGAAATCTTCTGGCGAGCAGTACTTC. Translation: CSASNTGKSSGEQYF.

This clonotype was seen at least ten times. The chain is built from TRBV5-1 and TRBJ2-1, with TRBD2 identical over 7 bases. This CDR3 contains 16 residues. From germline, CDR1 is SGHRS and CDR2 YFSETQ. Trimming removed 0 bases from V and 3 bases from J; junction bases left unmatched: 6. CDR3 sequence: CASSLGGGSFYNEQFF. The DNA for the CDR3 is TGCGCCAGCAGCTTGGGTGGCGGGAGTTTCTACAATGAGCAGTTCTTC.

Ten or more counts support this clonotype. This chain uses TRBV20-1 with TRBJ2-4; 8 nucleotides line up with TRBD1. CDR3 length equals 18 residues. V lost 1 base to trimming and J lost 0 bases; unmatched junction nucleotides: 11. The germline gives CDR1 DFQATT, CDR2 SNEGSKA (reference sequence). CDR3 nucleotides: TGCAGTGCTAGAGGCCGCCCCCCCGGGACAGGAGCCAAAAACATTCAGTACTTC. This gives the protein CSARGRPPGTGAKNIQYF.

On this clonotype itself: A much more abundant neighbour one base away suggests this may be a read error. V and J are TRBV7-8 and TRBJ2-1; 12 nucleotides match TRBD1. The germline V gene has CDR1 SGHVS and CDR2 FQNEAQ. The CDR3 totals 23 residues. The DNA for the CDR3 is TGTGCCGGCAGCTCCAGGATGGGGCTACCGGGACAGGGGGCGTGGGGTTCCTACAATGAGCAGTTCTTC. Translated, it gives CAGSSRMGLPGQGAWGSYNEQFF.